This T cell receptor beta chain was profiled in a study of T cells after yellow fever vaccination. Regarding the study as a whole: Clones from primary vaccination mostly reappeared after the booster (approximately 95% CD4, over 85% CD8).

This clonotype was counted a few times. Its antigen is still unknown. A process of 5'RACE template switching, which added a universal primer site and UMIs, was used to make TCR cDNA. TCRdb called the 5' RACE reads again in MiXCR, with one record for every CDR3 protein. The table records 250,000 to 350,000 distinct CDR3 sequences, about 10% of them present only once. The TCR originated in a man aged 18 to 29 who received the YFV17D yellow fever vaccine. The sequencing here drew on CD4+ T cells sorted from PBMCs, taken 5 days after the yellow fever booster vaccination.

The CDR3, as DNA: TGTGCCAGCATGGTCCAAGTCACAGATACGCAGTATTTT. Its translation is CASMVQVTDTQYF. This chain uses TRBV28 with TRBJ2-3; D gene uncertain. Per the germline V gene, CDR1 is MDHEN and CDR2 is SYDVKM. Trimming pared 7 bases from V and 2 bases from J, leaving 10 bases between. The CDR3 runs to 13 residues.